This T cell receptor (beta chain) is from a study of shared clonotypes between healthy human individuals. Per germline, CDR1 SGHAT and CDR2 FQNNGV. The ends were cut back, 2 bases at V and 6 bases at J, with 20 bases in the middle. This CDR3 contains 17 residues. Source study methods: Quality scores were absent from the junction-only immunoSEQ sequences, so filtering differed. Generated by immunoSEQ multiplex PCR, the TCRdb table keeps only in-frame clones and is missing some. V, J and clone size were drawn from that table, and D and trimming were deduced from the DNA. The sample records some 2 million clones, roughly 96% being singletons.

The sequence derives from a man younger than 30 in good health. This sequence joins TRBV11-2 and TRBJ2-4; D is perhaps TRBD1 (6 bases). Sequenced sample: naive CD4+ T cells sorted from blood. Subset described: CD45RA+ positively selected. In nucleotides, the CDR3 is TGTGCCAGCAGCTTAACCTCGGACAGCCTTGGAGGAAACATTCAGTACTTC. Translation: CASSLTSDSLGGNIQYF.